The entry below describes one TCR beta chain. The antigen remains undetermined. The sample originates from a study of T cell responses to AZD1222 COVID-19 vaccine. Sequenced by immunoSEQ multiplex PCR; TCRdb stores in-frame clones only, minus some. The sample gives just under 150,000 clones, 89% of which show up once; roughly 1.7% is in the top ten. The CDR3 length is 15 residues. CDR1 and CDR2 from the germline V gene are LNHDA and SQIVND (reference sequence). Trimming shortened V by 6 bases and J by 3 bases, and 18 bases separated the two germline ends. Study-wide points: The donor cohort was predominantly white British with a female majority, and clonal diversity may have been underestimated.

The source of this sequence is an adult who received the AZD1222 COVID-19 vaccine. The sample consisted of peripheral blood, taken 28 days after the second AZD1222 dose. The chain is built from TRBV19 and TRBJ2-7; D is possibly TRBD1 (7 bases). The CDR3 sequence is CASRLGGTAGYEQYF. The CDR3 coding sequence is TGTGCCAGTAGGCTTGGCGGGACAGCTGGCTACGAGCAGTACTTC.